This TCR beta chain was sequenced for a study of blood T cells in healthy people across ages. Study-wide findings and caveats: PBMCs that were unsorted prevented a conclusive naive versus antigen-experienced comparison. Donors of long life had a larger count of naive CD4+ cells and greater diversity than aged donors.

A note on this clonotype: Its antigen is as yet unknown.

PCR was performed a second time for 7 to 11 cycles using a sample-barcoded 5' primer and a J-beta primer mix. All cDNA molecules were each tagged by a template-switch adaptor with 12 random nucleotides. Each single sample gave us at least 2.5 million CDR3-containing paired-end reads. TCRdb re-analysed the 5' RACE reads in MiXCR, keeping a single row per CDR3 protein. The sample records under 2,000,000 distinct CDR3 sequences, about 49% being singletons. The CDR3 loop spans 14 amino acids. Per the germline V gene, CDR1 is MNHEY and CDR2 is SVGEGT. V was pared by 0 bases and J by 6 bases, with 12 bases between.

The rearrangement links TRBV6-2 or TRBV6-3 to TRBJ2-7, with D perhaps TRBD2 (6 bases). This sequence was found in a woman between 40 and 55 years old in good health. The specimen was blood. DNA for the CDR3: TGTGCCAGCAGTTACTCGACTAGTACCGCCGAGCAGTACTTC. It codes for CASSYSTSTAEQYF.